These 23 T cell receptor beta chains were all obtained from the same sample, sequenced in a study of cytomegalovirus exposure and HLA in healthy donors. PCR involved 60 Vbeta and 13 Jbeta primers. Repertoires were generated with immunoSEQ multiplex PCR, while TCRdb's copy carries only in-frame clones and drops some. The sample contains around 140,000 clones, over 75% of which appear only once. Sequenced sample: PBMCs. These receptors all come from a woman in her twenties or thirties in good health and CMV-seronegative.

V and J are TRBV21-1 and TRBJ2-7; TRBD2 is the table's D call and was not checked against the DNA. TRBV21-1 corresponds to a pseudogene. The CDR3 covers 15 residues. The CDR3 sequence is CASSWGTSGSYEQYF. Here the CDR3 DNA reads TGTGCCAGCAGCTGGGGGACTAGCGGGAGCTACGAGCAGTACTTC.

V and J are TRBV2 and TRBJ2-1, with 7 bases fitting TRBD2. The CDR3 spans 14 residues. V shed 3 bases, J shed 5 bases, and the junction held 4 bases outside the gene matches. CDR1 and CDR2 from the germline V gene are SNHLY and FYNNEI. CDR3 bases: TGTGCCAGCAGTGAGCGGGAGACCGACAATGAGCAGTTCTTC. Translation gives CASSERETDNEQFF. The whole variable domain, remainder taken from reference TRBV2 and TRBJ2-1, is EPEVTQTPSHQVTQMGQEVILRCVPISNHLYFYWYRQILGQKVEFLVSFYNNEISEKSEIFDDQFSVERPDGSNFTLKIRSTKLEDSAMYFCASSERETDNEQFFGPGTRLTVL.

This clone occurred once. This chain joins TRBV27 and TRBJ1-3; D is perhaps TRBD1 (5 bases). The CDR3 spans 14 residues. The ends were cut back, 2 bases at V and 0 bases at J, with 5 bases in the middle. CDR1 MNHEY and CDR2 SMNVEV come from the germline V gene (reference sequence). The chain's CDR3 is CASSLGASGNTIYF. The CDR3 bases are TGTGCCAGCAGTTTAGGGGCCTCTGGAAACACCATATATTTT.

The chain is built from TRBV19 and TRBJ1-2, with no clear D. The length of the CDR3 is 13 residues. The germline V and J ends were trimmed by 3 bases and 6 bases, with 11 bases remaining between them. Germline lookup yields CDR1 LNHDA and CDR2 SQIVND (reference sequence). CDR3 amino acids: CASSIGERNGYTF. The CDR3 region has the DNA TGTGCCAGTAGTATCGGGGAAAGGAATGGCTACACCTTC.

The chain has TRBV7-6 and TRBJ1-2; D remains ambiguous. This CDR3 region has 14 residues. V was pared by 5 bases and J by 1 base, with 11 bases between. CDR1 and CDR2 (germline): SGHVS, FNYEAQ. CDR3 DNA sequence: TGTGCCAGCAGCCTAAACACAGTTAACTATGGCTACACCTTC. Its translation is CASSLNTVNYGYTF.

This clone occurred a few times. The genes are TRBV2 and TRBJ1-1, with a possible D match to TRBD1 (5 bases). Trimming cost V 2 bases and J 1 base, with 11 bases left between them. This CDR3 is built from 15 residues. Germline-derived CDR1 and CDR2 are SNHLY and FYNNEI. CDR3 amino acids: CASSEQGTENTEAFF. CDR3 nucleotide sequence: TGTGCCAGCAGTGAACAGGGTACAGAGAACACTGAAGCTTTCTTT. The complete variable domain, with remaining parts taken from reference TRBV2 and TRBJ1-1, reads EPEVTQTPSHQVTQMGQEVILRCVPISNHLYFYWYRQILGQKVEFLVSFYNNEISEKSEIFDDQFSVERPDGSNFTLKIRSTKLEDSAMYFCASSEQGTENTEAFFGQGTRLTVV.

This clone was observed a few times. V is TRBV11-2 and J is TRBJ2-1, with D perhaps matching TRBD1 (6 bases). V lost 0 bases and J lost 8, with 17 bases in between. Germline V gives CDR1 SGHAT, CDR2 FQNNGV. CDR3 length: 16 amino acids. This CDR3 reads CASSLDPGALSDEQFF. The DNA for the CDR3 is TGTGCCAGCAGCTTAGACCCAGGGGCTTTATCGGATGAGCAGTTCTTC.

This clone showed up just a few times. The CDR3 region has the DNA TGTGCCAGCAGTTCCGACAGGGGCACCTATGGCTACACCTTC. Residues: CASSSDRGTYGYTF. This chain uses TRBV2 with TRBJ1-2; 8 bases are shared with TRBD1. Trimming took 5 bases from V and 4 from J; bases not matched to a gene: 6. The CDR3 is 14 amino acids. Germline CDR1 is SNHLY and CDR2 is FYNNEI.

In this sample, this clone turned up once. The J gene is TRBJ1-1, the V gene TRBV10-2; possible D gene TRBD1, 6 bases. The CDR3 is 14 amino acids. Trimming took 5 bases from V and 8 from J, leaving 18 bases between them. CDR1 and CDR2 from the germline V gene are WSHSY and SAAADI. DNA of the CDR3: TGCGCCAGCAGTTCTGCCACATCGGGGACAGAAGCTTTCTTT. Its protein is CASSSATSGTEAFF.

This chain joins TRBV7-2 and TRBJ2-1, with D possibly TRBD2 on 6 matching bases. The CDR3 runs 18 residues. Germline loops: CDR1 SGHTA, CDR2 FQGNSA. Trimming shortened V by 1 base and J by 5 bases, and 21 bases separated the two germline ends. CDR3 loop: CASSLDFPGALGDNEQFF. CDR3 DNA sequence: TGTGCCAGCAGCTTAGATTTTCCGGGAGCCTTAGGCGACAATGAGCAGTTCTTC.

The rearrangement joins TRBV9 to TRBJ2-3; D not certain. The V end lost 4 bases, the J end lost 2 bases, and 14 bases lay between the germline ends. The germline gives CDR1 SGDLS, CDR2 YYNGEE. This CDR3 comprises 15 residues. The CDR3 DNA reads TGTGCCAGCAGCTCCCATGGCGGCAACACAGATACGCAGTATTTT. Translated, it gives CASSSHGGNTDTQYF.

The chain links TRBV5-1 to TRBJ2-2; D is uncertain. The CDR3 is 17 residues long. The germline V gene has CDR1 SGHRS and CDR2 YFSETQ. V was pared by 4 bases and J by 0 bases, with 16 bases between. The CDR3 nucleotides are TGCGCCAGCAGCCTGGCACCAACAGCTGCGAACACCGGGGAGCTGTTTTTT. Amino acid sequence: CASSLAPTAANTGELFF.

CDR3 nucleotide sequence: TGTGCCAGCAGCGCCGGGACAGGGGGCCACGAGCAGTACTTC. Protein product: CASSAGTGGHEQYF. The chain carries TRBV7-7 and TRBJ2-7, with TRBD1 identical over 12 bases. The CDR3 has 14 residues. Germline V lookup: CDR1 SSHAT, CDR2 FNYEAQ (reference sequence). V was clipped by 5 bases and J by 5 bases; unmatched bases: 4.

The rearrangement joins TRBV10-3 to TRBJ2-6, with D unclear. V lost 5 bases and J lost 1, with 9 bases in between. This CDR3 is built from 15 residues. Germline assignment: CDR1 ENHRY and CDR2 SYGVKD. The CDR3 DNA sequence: TGTGCCATCAGTTCCACTGAGTCTGGGGCCAACGTCCTGACTTTC. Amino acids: CAISSTESGANVLTF.

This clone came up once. Here the CDR3 DNA reads TGTGCCAGCAGACTTCAGGGCCTCGCTAGCTCCTACGAGCAGTACTTC. It yields the protein CASRLQGLASSYEQYF. The V gene is TRBV28, the J gene TRBJ2-7; tentatively, D is TRBD1 (5 bases). Germline loops: CDR1 MDHEN, CDR2 SYDVKM. V lost 6 bases to trimming and J lost 0 bases, with 18 bases between them. This CDR3 comprises 16 residues.

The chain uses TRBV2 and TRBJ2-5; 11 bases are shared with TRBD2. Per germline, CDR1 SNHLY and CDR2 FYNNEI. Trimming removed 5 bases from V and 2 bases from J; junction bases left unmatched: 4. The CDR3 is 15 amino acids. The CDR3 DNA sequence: TGTGCCAGCAGTTTAGCGGGGGGGAGGCAAGAGACCCAGTACTTC. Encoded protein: CASSLAGGRQETQYF.

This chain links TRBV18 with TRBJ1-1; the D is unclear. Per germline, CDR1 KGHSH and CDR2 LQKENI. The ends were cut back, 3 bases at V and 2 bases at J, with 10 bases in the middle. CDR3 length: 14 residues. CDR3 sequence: CASSPVSANTEAFF. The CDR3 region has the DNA TGTGCCAGCTCACCGGTCAGCGCAAACACTGAAGCTTTCTTT.

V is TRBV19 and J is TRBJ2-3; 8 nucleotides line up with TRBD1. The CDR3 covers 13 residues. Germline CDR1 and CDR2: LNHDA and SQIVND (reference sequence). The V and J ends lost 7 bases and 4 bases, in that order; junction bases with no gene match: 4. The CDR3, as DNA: TGTGCCAGTAATCTACAGGGGGCAGATACGCAGTATTTT. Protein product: CASNLQGADTQYF.

CDR3 sequence reads: CASSATPLATYEQFF. CDR3 nucleotide sequence: TGTGCCAGCAGCGCAACCCCCCTAGCGACCTATGAGCAGTTCTTC. The rearrangement joins TRBV5-6 to TRBJ2-1, with TRBD2 as a possible D gene (6 bases). Trimming cost V 4 bases and J 8 bases, with 19 bases left between them. Looked up from germline, CDR1 is SGHDT and CDR2 is YYEEEE. This CDR3 is 15 amino acids long.

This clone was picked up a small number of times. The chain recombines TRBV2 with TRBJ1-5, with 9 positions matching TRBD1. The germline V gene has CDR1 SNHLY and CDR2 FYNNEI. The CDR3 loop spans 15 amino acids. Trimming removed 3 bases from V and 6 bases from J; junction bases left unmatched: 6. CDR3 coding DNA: TGTGCCAGCAGTGACAGGGACAGGGTAAGTCAGCCCCAGCATTTT. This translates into CASSDRDRVSQPQHF.

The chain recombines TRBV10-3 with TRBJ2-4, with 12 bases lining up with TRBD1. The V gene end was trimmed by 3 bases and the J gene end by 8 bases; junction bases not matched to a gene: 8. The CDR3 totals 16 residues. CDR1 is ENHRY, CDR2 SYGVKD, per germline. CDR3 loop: CAISDPGQGADDIQYF. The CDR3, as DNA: TGTGCCATCAGTGACCCGGGACAGGGGGCTGATGACATTCAGTACTTC.

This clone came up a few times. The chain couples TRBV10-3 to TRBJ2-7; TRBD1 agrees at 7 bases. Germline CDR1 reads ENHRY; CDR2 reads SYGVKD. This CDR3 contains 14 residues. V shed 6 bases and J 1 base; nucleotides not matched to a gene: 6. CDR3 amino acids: CAIRDGQVSYEQYF. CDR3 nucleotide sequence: TGTGCCATCAGGGACGGACAGGTATCCTACGAGCAGTACTTC.

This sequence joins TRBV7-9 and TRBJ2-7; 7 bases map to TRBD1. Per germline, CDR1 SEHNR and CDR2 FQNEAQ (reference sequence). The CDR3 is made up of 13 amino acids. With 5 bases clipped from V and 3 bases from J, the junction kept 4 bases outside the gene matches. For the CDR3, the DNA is TGTGCCAGCAGCCAGACAGGGTTCTACGAGCAGTACTTC. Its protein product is CASSQTGFYEQYF. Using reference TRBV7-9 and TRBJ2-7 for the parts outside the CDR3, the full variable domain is DTGVSQNPRHKITKRGQNVTFRCDPISEHNRLYWYRQTLGQGPEFLTYFQNEAQLEKSRLLSDRFSAERPKGSFSTLEIQRTEQGDSAMYLCASSQTGFYEQYFGPGTRLTVT.